Shown below are 21 T cell receptor beta chains from a single sample sequenced in a study of cytomegalovirus exposure and HLA in healthy donors. 13 Jbeta primers and 60 Vbeta primers were used for the PCR. TCRdb's copy holds only in-frame clones and misses some; the assay was immunoSEQ multiplex PCR. The sample includes some 110,000 clones, more than 60% seen only once; the top ten take roughly 3.4%. The sequenced sample was PBMCs. Source of these receptors: a man aged 55 to 70 in good health and CMV-seronegative.

A few counts support this clone. The chain carries TRBV30 and TRBJ1-6; D is perhaps TRBD1 (5 bases). CDR3 length: 14 residues. Trimming stripped 3 bases from V and 4 bases from J, with 10 bases between. Germline loops: CDR1 GTSNPN, CDR2 SVGIG (reference sequence). As DNA, the CDR3 is TGTGCCTGGAGAGCGACAGAGTATAATTCACCCCTCCACTTT. It codes for CAWRATEYNSPLHF.

The chain recombines TRBV9 with TRBJ1-1; the D is unclear. The CDR3 loop spans 14 amino acids. Germline values: CDR1 SGDLS, CDR2 YYNGEE. V lost 3 bases to trimming and J lost 1 base, with 10 bases between them. DNA for the CDR3: TGTGCCAGCAGCGCGACACAACGGAACACTGAAGCTTTCTTT. Translated, it gives CASSATQRNTEAFF.

The V gene is TRBV9, the J gene TRBJ2-1, with 10 nucleotides matching TRBD2. The J segment lost 11 bases and the V segment lost 4 bases, leaving 6 bases of the junction unmatched. Germline V gene sequence: CDR1 SGDLS, CDR2 YYNGEE. The CDR3 is 13 amino acids. CDR3 DNA sequence: TGTGCCAGCAGCTCTCAGCGGGGGGGCAAGCAGTTCTTC. This sequence encodes CASSSQRGGKQFF.

The rearrangement uses TRBV13 and TRBJ2-1; 14 bases fit TRBD2. After removal of 5 bases from V and 1 base from J, the junction contained 10 bases not matched to a gene. The CDR3 consists of 19 residues. From germline, CDR1 is PRHDT and CDR2 FYEKMQ (reference sequence). The CDR3 DNA is TGTGCCAGCAGCCCCCCAGCGACTAGCGGGGGGGCTTCCTACAATGAGCAGTTCTTC. Translation gives CASSPPATSGGASYNEQFF.

V gene TRBV2 combines with J gene TRBJ1-4; D remains ambiguous. CDR3 length equals 14 residues. Germline-derived CDR1 and CDR2 are SNHLY and FYNNEI. The V end lost 8 bases, the J end lost 0 bases, and 10 bases lay between the germline ends. CDR3 loop: CASRYRTTNEKLFF. As DNA, the CDR3 is TGTGCCAGCCGTTACAGAACAACTAATGAAAAACTGTTTTTT. The full variable domain, completed using reference TRBV2 and TRBJ1-4, is EPEVTQTPSHQVTQMGQEVILRCVPISNHLYFYWYRQILGQKVEFLVSFYNNEISEKSEIFDDQFSVERPDGSNFTLKIRSTKLEDSAMYFCASRYRTTNEKLFFGSGTQLSVL.

This chain joins TRBV7-2 and TRBJ2-5; 12 nucleotides agree with TRBD2. From germline, CDR1 is SGHTA and CDR2 FQGNSA. With 3 bases clipped from V and 8 bases from J, the junction kept 10 bases outside the gene matches. The CDR3 consists of 16 residues. The CDR3 reads CASSFATSGGPGTQYF. The CDR3 DNA follows: TGTGCCAGCAGCTTCGCGACTAGCGGGGGACCCGGAACCCAGTACTTC.

V is TRBV28 and J is TRBJ1-5, with a tentative D call TRBD1 (6 bases). The germline CDR1 and CDR2 sequences are MDHEN and SYDVKM. V was clipped by 6 bases and J by 0 bases, with 12 bases between them. The CDR3 is 15 residues long. The CDR3 DNA is TGTGCCAGCAGGGGTGGACAGATTAGCAATCAGCCCCAGCATTTT. Translated: CASRGGQISNQPQHF.

J is TRBJ1-2 and V is TRBV13; D possibly corresponds to TRBD1 (5 bases). Germline V gene data show CDR1 as PRHDT and CDR2 as FYEKMQ (reference sequence). The CDR3 is 13 amino acids. The V and J ends lost 2 bases and 5 bases respectively, with 9 bases between them. The CDR3 DNA is TGTGCCAGCAGCTTACAGGGTGAATATGGCTACACCTTC. Translation gives CASSLQGEYGYTF.

The chain joins TRBV2 to TRBJ1-3, with 8 bases that match TRBD1. This CDR3 spans 15 amino acids. Trimming took 4 bases from V and 2 from J; bases not matched to a gene: 4. Germline loops: CDR1 SNHLY, CDR2 FYNNEI. CDR3 DNA sequence: TGTGCCAGCAGTGGCAGGGGGCTTACTGGAAACACCATATATTTT. Translation gives CASSGRGLTGNTIYF.

Comment on this clone: This sample includes further DNA sequences coding for the same CDR3. J is TRBJ1-2 and V is TRBV6-1, with TRBD1 matching 12 bases. Unmatched junction bases numbered 10, after V lost 11 bases and J lost 3 bases. Germline-derived CDR1 and CDR2 are MNHNS and SASEGT. There are 15 residues in the CDR3. CDR3 bases: TGTGCCGGGAGGGACAGGGGGCTGAGAGACTATGGCTACACCTTC. Translated: CAGRDRGLRDYGYTF.

This clone has only a few counts. This sequence joins TRBV7-9 and TRBJ1-4; the D gene is possibly TRBD1 (5 bases). The length of the CDR3 is 15 residues. V lost 1 base and J lost 8, with 14 bases in between. Germline CDR1 reads SEHNR; CDR2 reads FQNEAQ (reference sequence). CDR3: CASSLVSGRNEKLFF. The CDR3 DNA reads TGTGCCAGCAGCTTAGTGTCAGGGAGGAACGAAAAACTGTTTTTT.

V is TRBV5-8 and J is TRBJ1-1; D call uncertain. Looked up from germline, CDR1 is SGHTS and CDR2 is YDEGEE. Trimming took 0 bases from V and 10 from J, leaving 10 bases between them. This CDR3 has 12 amino acids. The CDR3 bases are TGTGCCAGCAGCTTGGAGCACTCCGGAGCTTTCTTT. Amino acid sequence: CASSLEHSGAFF.

The chain links TRBV7-2 to TRBJ2-2; 7 positions match TRBD1. V shed 3 bases, J shed 5 bases, and the junction held 0 bases outside the gene matches. This CDR3 comprises 13 residues. Per germline, CDR1 SGHTA and CDR2 FQGNSA. The chain's CDR3 is CASSFRGTGELFF. The CDR3 DNA sequence: TGTGCCAGCAGCTTCAGGGGGACCGGGGAGCTGTTTTTT.

V usage is TRBV29-1 and J usage is TRBJ2-3, with 8 nucleotides matching TRBD1. This CDR3 comprises 13 residues. Germline CDR1 SQVTM, CDR2 ANQGSEA. J gave up 3 bases and V 8 bases, and 7 bases lay outside the gene matches. The CDR3 DNA is TGCAGCCATGGACAGGGCATGACAGATACGCAGTATTTT. Translating gives CSHGQGMTDTQYF.

V is TRBV5-7 and J is TRBJ1-5, with D unclear. TRBV5-7 is identified as an open reading frame with a role that is uncertain. Trimming removed 2 bases at V and 1 base at J, with 10 bases between. This CDR3 contains 15 residues. CDR3 coding DNA: TGTGCCAGCAGCTTCGATCGGGGAAGCAATCAGCCCCAGCATTTT. Translated, it gives CASSFDRGSNQPQHF.

The chain uses TRBV18 and TRBJ2-1; 9 nucleotides align to TRBD1. The CDR3 covers 14 residues. The germline V gene has CDR1 KGHSH and CDR2 LQKENI. Trimming took 3 bases from V and 6 from J; bases not matched to a gene: 3. The CDR3 loop is CASSPDRGANEQFF. The CDR3 region has the DNA TGTGCCAGCTCACCGGACAGGGGTGCCAATGAGCAGTTCTTC.

The rearrangement joins TRBV5-1 to TRBJ1-1; D uncertain. The CDR3 totals 13 residues. V lost 0 bases and J lost 7, with 10 bases in between. Germline-derived CDR1 and CDR2 are SGHRS and YFSETQ. In DNA form, the CDR3 reads TGCGCCAGCAGCTTGGCGCCCCCGGGTGAAGCTTTCTTT. It specifies CASSLAPPGEAFF. Supplemented by reference TRBV5-1 and TRBJ1-1, the full variable domain reads KAGVTQTPRYLIKTRGQQVTLSCSPISGHRSVSWYQQTPGQGLQFLFEYFSETQRNKGNFPGRFSGRQFSNSRSEMNVSTLELGDSALYLCASSLAPPGEAFFGQGTRLTVV.

The chain joins TRBV19 to TRBJ1-5, with 8 bases lining up with TRBD1. From germline, CDR1 is LNHDA and CDR2 SQIVND (reference sequence). The CDR3 has 14 amino acids. Trimming took 6 bases from V and 7 from J; bases not matched to a gene: 8. Written as DNA, the CDR3 is TGTGCCAGTAGGGATCCAGGGGGCTGGCAGCCCCAGCATTTT. It is translated as CASRDPGGWQPQHF. The full variable domain, with the rest looked up from reference TRBV19 and TRBJ1-5, is DGGITQSPKYLFRKEGQNVTLSCEQNLNHDAMYWYRQDPGQGLRLIYYSQIVNDFQKGDIAEGYSVSREKKESFPLTVTSAQKNPTAFYLCASRDPGGWQPQHFGDGTRLSIL.

The rearrangement joins TRBV30 to TRBJ1-2; 7 nucleotides match TRBD1. This CDR3 spans 13 amino acids. V trimming: 0 bases; J trimming: 5 bases; junction bases outside the gene matches: 3. Germline assignment: CDR1 GTSNPN and CDR2 SVGIG (reference sequence). The CDR3: CAWSVNRGYGYTF. The CDR3 nucleotides are TGTGCCTGGAGTGTAAACAGGGGATATGGCTACACCTTC.

The rearrangement links TRBV7-2 to TRBJ2-7, with D unresolved. V lost 5 bases to trimming and J lost 3 bases, with 5 bases between them. The CDR3 is 11 residues long. CDR1 is SGHTA, CDR2 FQGNSA, per germline. CDR3 bases: TGTGCCAGCAGCCTTTACTACGAGCAGTACTTC. Its protein is CASSLYYEQYF.

The rearrangement links TRBV10-3 to TRBJ1-2; maybe TRBD1 (6 bases). V lost 0 bases to trimming and J lost 2 bases, with 7 bases between them. CDR1 is ENHRY, CDR2 SYGVKD, per germline. This CDR3 comprises 14 residues. CDR3 protein: CAISESTGNYGYTF. CDR3 DNA: TGTGCCATCAGTGAGTCAACAGGGAACTATGGCTACACCTTC.